The 6 T cell receptor beta chains in this list originate from one sample, sequenced in a study of T cell changes during pregnancy in multiple sclerosis. TCRdb's copy holds only in-frame clones and misses some; the assay was immunoSEQ multiplex PCR. The sample holds more than 30,000 clones, over 80% seen once. Sequences were derived from CD4+ T cells from peripheral blood mononuclear cells, sampled in the third trimester of pregnancy. Receptors were obtained from a female donor in good health, enrolled as a control in a pregnancy study.

The chain links TRBV30 to TRBJ1-6; weak D call: TRBD1 (5 bases). CDR3 length: 14 amino acids. The V and J ends lost 5 bases and 9 bases respectively, with 17 bases between them. Per germline, CDR1 GTSNPN and CDR2 SVGIG (reference sequence). In nucleotides, the CDR3 is TGTGCCTGGTCCAGGAGGGGCTACGCTTCACCCCTCCACTTT. Translating it yields CAWSRRGYASPLHF.

This clone was observed once. The chain has TRBV7-2 and TRBJ1-2; weak D call: TRBD1 (5 bases). From germline, CDR1 is SGHTA and CDR2 FQGNSA. V shed 1 base and J shed 2 bases, with 8 bases lying between them. CDR3 size: 14 residues. The CDR3 protein is CASSLGGGNYGYTF. CDR3 sequence (DNA): TGTGCCAGCAGCTTAGGGGGGGGAAACTATGGCTACACCTTC.

The V and J genes are TRBV6-1 and TRBJ1-5; D gene uncertain. Germline V gene lookup returns CDR1 MNHNS and CDR2 SASEGT. Between the trimmed V and J ends, which lost 5 bases and 4 bases, there was a span of 9 bases. The CDR3 sequence is 13 residues long. The CDR3 DNA sequence: TGTGCCAGCAGTCCGTCAGGAAATCAGCCCCAGCATTTT. Its translation is CASSPSGNQPQHF.

CDR3 residues: CALLGLAYEQYF. The DNA for the CDR3 is TGTGCCCTCTTAGGACTAGCCTACGAGCAGTACTTC. The genes are TRBV30 and TRBJ2-7; 7 bases line up with TRBD2. The CDR3 sequence is 12 residues long. CDR1 and CDR2 (germline): GTSNPN, SVGIG (reference sequence). The V segment lost 8 bases and the J segment 2 bases; nucleotides outside the gene matches: 6.

This chain uses TRBV29-1 with TRBJ1-2; the D gene is possibly TRBD1 (5 bases). The CDR3 sequence is 11 residues long. The V gene lost 7 bases and the J gene lost 4 bases, with 10 bases spanning the gap. Germline CDR1 is SQVTM and CDR2 is ANQGSEA. The CDR3 bases are TGCAGCGCCTCGGGACTCTATGGCTACACCTTC. It codes for CSASGLYGYTF.

This chain connects TRBV5-1 to TRBJ1-6; 8 bases line up with TRBD1. Trimming removed 4 bases from V and 0 bases from J; junction bases left unmatched: 9. The CDR3 has 18 residues. Germline values: CDR1 SGHRS, CDR2 YFSETQ. The CDR3 loop is CASSLEIGQGSYNSPLHF. As DNA, the CDR3 is TGCGCCAGCAGCCTGGAAATCGGACAGGGCTCCTATAATTCACCCCTCCACTTT.